The entry below describes one T cell receptor beta chain. The data are from a study of blood T cell repertoires in COVID-19. Sequencing used immunoSEQ multiplex PCR; TCRdb keeps in-frame clones, though not all of them. The sample comprises tens of thousands of clones, roughly 80% of which are singletons, and under 75% rests with the top ten. This clonotype was obtained from a woman aged 80 or older with acute or convalescent COVID-19. Sequenced material: peripheral blood.

The CDR3 region is CASSLRTPNTEAFF. DNA for the CDR3: TGTGCCAGCAGCTTACGGACACCTAACACTGAAGCTTTCTTT. The genes are TRBV7-2 and TRBJ1-1; weak D call: TRBD1 (5 bases). V lost 2 bases to trimming and J lost 2 bases, with 9 bases between them. CDR1 and CDR2 (germline): SGHTA, FQGNSA. This CDR3 contains 14 residues.